Below, 18 T cell receptor beta chains from the same sample are listed, as sequenced in a study of shared clonotypes between healthy human individuals. The method was immunoSEQ multiplex PCR; TCRdb's version includes in-frame clones alone and lacks a portion of them. The table records around 2.1 million clones, about 92% of them present only once. Naive CD8 cells lacked CD45RO, underwent positive selection for CCR7 and left out terminally differentiated effector memory CD45RA+ cells. What was sequenced was naive CD8+ T cells from PBMCs. These receptors originate from a man between 18 and 35 years old in good health. Some clones in this sample may be carry-over from other donors' samples.

The chain carries TRBV7-9 and TRBJ2-5, with D unclear. V lost 4 bases and J lost 1, with 13 bases in between. Per germline, CDR1 SEHNR and CDR2 FQNEAQ (reference sequence). This CDR3 spans 15 amino acids. The CDR3 coding sequence is TGTGCCAGCAGCTCCAGGACGGCAATCCAAGAGACCCAGTACTTC. Translated, it gives CASSSRTAIQETQYF.

The V and J genes are TRBV20-1 and TRBJ2-7; D is uncertain. Germline CDR1 is DFQATT and CDR2 is SNEGSKA (reference sequence). The V end lost 1 base, the J end lost 5 bases, and 6 bases lay between the germline ends. CDR3 size: 11 residues. The CDR3 is CSARGVDEQYF. The CDR3 DNA follows: TGCAGTGCTAGAGGGGTAGACGAGCAGTACTTC.

About this clone: Other DNA sequences within the sample encode an identical CDR3. This chain links TRBV6-5 with TRBJ2-2; D is ambiguous. Deletions cut 0 bases from V and 6 bases from J, with 8 bases between. CDR1 and CDR2 from the germline V gene are MNHEY and SVGAGI. The length of the CDR3 is 14 residues. The CDR3 DNA is TGTGCCAGCAGTTACTCGGGTGGCTCCGGGGAGCTGTTTTTT. Protein product: CASSYSGGSGELFF.

V usage is TRBV6-1 and J usage is TRBJ2-2; D is uncertain. Deletions cut 6 bases from V and 5 bases from J, with 13 bases between. Per germline, CDR1 MNHNS and CDR2 SASEGT. The CDR3 consists of 14 residues. CDR3 bases: TGTGCCAGCAGCCCGGGTCCGAGGACCGGGGAGCTGTTTTTT. Translated, it gives CASSPGPRTGELFF.

V is TRBV5-4 and J is TRBJ2-1, with 7 bases aligning to TRBD2. CDR1 is SGHNT, CDR2 YYREEE, per germline (reference sequence). This CDR3 has 15 residues. The V gene end was trimmed by 4 bases and the J gene end by 8 bases; junction bases not matched to a gene: 12. CDR3 sequence (DNA): TGTGCCAGCAGCCTCAAACGGGAGGTAGAAGATGAGCAGTTCTTC. The encoded protein is CASSLKREVEDEQFF.

As to this clone: This CDR3 is also generated by other DNA sequences in the sample. The V call is TRBV9, the J call TRBJ2-7, with 16 bases that match TRBD2. Per the germline V gene, CDR1 is SGDLS and CDR2 is YYNGEE. The CDR3 length is 16 residues. The V gene end was trimmed by 2 bases and the J gene end by 2 bases; junction bases not matched to a gene: 1. This CDR3 is CASSVGLAGGTYEQYF. In DNA form, the CDR3 reads TGTGCCAGCAGCGTGGGACTAGCGGGGGGGACCTACGAGCAGTACTTC.

The chain combines TRBV7-6 with TRBJ2-7; D uncertain. This CDR3 comprises 13 residues. CDR1 and CDR2 from the germline V gene are SGHVS and FNYEAQ. With 1 base removed from V and 2 bases from J, the gap between germline ends came to 6 bases. The CDR3 coding sequence is TGTGCCAGCAGCTTAGGGGGAACCTACGAGCAGTACTTC. Translated, it gives CASSLGGTYEQYF.

V is TRBV11-2 and J is TRBJ2-7; D unresolved. CDR1 SGHAT and CDR2 FQNNGV come from the germline V gene. Trimming stripped 4 bases from V and 7 bases from J, with 8 bases between. The CDR3 contains 11 residues. The CDR3 DNA is TGTGCCAGCAGCTCTCCTTTGGAGCAGTACTTC. Its translation: CASSSPLEQYF.

The rearrangement links TRBV9 to TRBJ2-2; tentatively, D is TRBD2 (6 bases). V shed 4 bases and J shed 2 bases, with 12 bases lying between them. Germline assignment: CDR1 SGDLS and CDR2 YYNGEE. This CDR3 comprises 15 residues. CDR3 bases: TGTGCCAGCAGCCTAGGGAGGTCTAACACCGGGGAGCTGTTTTTT. Translation gives CASSLGRSNTGELFF.

The chain couples TRBV7-9 to TRBJ2-1, with 8 bases matching TRBD2. This CDR3 region has 16 residues. Germline CDR1 is SEHNR and CDR2 is FQNEAQ (reference sequence). The V and J ends lost 5 bases and 12 bases, in that order; junction bases with no gene match: 18. CDR3 nucleotides: TGTGCCAGCAGCCCGGGGGGGCTAGCTGTTCGCGATCGGCAGTTCTTC. Its protein product is CASSPGGLAVRDRQFF.

This sequence joins TRBV4-1 and TRBJ2-7; 8 bases are a match to TRBD2. Germline trimming cut 3 bases from V and 2 bases from J; bases unmatched to any gene: 12. Germline V CDR1 and CDR2: MGHRA, YSYEKL. The CDR3 runs to 17 residues. CDR3 nucleotides: TGCGCCAGCAGCCAGGCACGGCGGGAGGCAGGCCCCTACGAGCAGTACTTC. Amino acids: CASSQARREAGPYEQYF.

This clone showed up just a few times. The same CDR3 also results from other DNA sequences found in this sample. This sequence joins TRBV7-9 and TRBJ1-1; TRBD1 agrees at 9 bases. Per germline, CDR1 SEHNR and CDR2 FQNEAQ (reference sequence). This CDR3 spans 14 amino acids. V shed 5 bases, J shed 5 bases, and the junction held 6 bases outside the gene matches. The CDR3 DNA reads as TGTGCCAGCAGCCCGACAGGGGGAGGTACTGAAGCTTTCTTT. This gives the protein CASSPTGGGTEAFF.

The chain is built from TRBV10-2 and TRBJ2-5; TRBD1 matches 9 bases. The CDR3 is 14 amino acids. Germline CDR1 and CDR2: WSHSY and SAAADI. The J segment lost 4 bases and the V segment lost 5 bases, leaving 5 bases of the junction unmatched. CDR3 amino acids: CASSHRGRGETQYF. The CDR3 DNA is TGCGCCAGCAGTCACAGGGGGCGGGGAGAGACCCAGTACTTC.

The genes are TRBV19 and TRBJ1-5; possible D gene TRBD1, 6 bases. The germline gives CDR1 LNHDA, CDR2 SQIVND (reference sequence). Trimming removed 6 bases from V and 5 bases from J, with 17 bases in between. CDR3 length: 15 residues. CDR3 sequence (DNA): TGTGCCAGTAGCTTGATCCGGGACATCGATCAGCCCCAGCATTTT. This gives the protein CASSLIRDIDQPQHF.

This chain uses TRBV7-8 with TRBJ2-3, with 14 bases identical to TRBD2. Losses at the gene ends were 4 bases for V and 1 base for J; bases not matched to a gene: 1. Germline loops: CDR1 SGHVS, CDR2 FQNEAQ. CDR3 length: 16 residues. CDR3 DNA sequence: TGTGCCAGCAGCTCGGGACTAGCGGGAGGCACAGATACGCAGTATTTT. Residues: CASSSGLAGGTDTQYF. The whole variable domain, filled in from reference TRBV7-8 and TRBJ2-3, reads GAGVSQSPRYKVAKRGQDVALRCDPISGHVSLFWYQQALGQGPEFLTYFQNEAQLDKSGLPSDRFFAERPEGSVSTLKIQRTQQEDSAVYLCASSSGLAGGTDTQYFGPGTRLTVL.

This clone came up once. The chain is built from TRBV4-2 and TRBJ2-5, with a weak D call TRBD2 (6 bases). The germline V and J ends were trimmed by 0 bases and 3 bases, with 17 bases remaining between them. Germline V gives CDR1 LGHNA, CDR2 YNFKEQ. The CDR3 runs 17 residues. CDR3 region: CASSQDIVVAAKETQYF. CDR3 in DNA: TGTGCCAGCAGCCAAGATATAGTTGTAGCGGCCAAAGAGACCCAGTACTTC.

As concerns this clone: Other DNA sequences of this sample code for an identical CDR3. The DNA for the CDR3 is TGTGCCAGCAGCGTTGGACTAGCGGGAGGGAATGAGCAGTTCTTC. This sequence encodes CASSVGLAGGNEQFF. The V gene is TRBV9, the J gene TRBJ2-1, with 15 bases fitting TRBD2. Trimming at V came to 2 bases and at J to 7 bases, leaving 1 base not matched to a gene. The CDR3 sequence is 15 residues long. The germline CDR1 and CDR2 sequences are SGDLS and YYNGEE.

This clone was found once. V is TRBV7-2 and J is TRBJ1-2; no firm D call. Trimming stripped 4 bases from V and 2 bases from J, with 20 bases between. The CDR3 loop spans 17 amino acids. Germline assignment: CDR1 SGHTA and CDR2 FQGNSA. CDR3 nucleotides: TGTGCCAGCAGCTCAAACCCCTGGGAGGATCGAAACTATGGCTACACCTTC. Protein sequence: CASSSNPWEDRNYGYTF.